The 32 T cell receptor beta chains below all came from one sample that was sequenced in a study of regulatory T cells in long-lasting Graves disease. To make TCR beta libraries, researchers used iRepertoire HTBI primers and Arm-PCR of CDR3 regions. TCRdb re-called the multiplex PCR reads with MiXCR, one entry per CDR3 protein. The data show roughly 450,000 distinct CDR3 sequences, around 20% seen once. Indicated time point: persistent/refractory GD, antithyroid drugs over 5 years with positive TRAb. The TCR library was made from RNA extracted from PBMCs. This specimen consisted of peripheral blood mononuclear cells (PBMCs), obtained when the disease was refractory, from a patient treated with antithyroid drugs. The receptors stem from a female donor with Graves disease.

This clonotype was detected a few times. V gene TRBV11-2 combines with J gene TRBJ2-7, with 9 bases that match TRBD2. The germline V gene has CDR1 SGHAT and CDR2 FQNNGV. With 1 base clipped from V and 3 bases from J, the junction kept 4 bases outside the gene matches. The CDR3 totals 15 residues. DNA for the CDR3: TGTGCCAGCAGCTTAGGCGGGACTAGCAGCTACGAGCAGTACTTC. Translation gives CASSLGGTSSYEQYF.

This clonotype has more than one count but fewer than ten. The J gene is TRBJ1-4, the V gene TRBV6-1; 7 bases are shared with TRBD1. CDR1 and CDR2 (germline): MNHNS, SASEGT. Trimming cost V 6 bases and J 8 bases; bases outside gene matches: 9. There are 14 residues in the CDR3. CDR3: CASRLDRVLEKLFF. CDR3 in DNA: TGTGCCAGCAGGTTAGACAGGGTCCTAGAAAAACTGTTTTTT.

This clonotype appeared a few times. The CDR3 sequence: CASSSTRGGTQYF. The CDR3 DNA is TGTGCCAGCAGCTCCACCCGCGGGGGTACGCAGTATTTT. The rearrangement joins TRBV11-2 to TRBJ2-3, with TRBD2 identical over 7 bases. With 4 bases clipped from V and 8 bases from J, the junction kept 6 bases outside the gene matches. This CDR3 comprises 13 residues. CDR1 is SGHAT, CDR2 FQNNGV, per germline.

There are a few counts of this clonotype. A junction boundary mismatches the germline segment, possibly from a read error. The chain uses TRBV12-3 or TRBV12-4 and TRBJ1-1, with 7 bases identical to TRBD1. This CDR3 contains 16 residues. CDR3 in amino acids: CASGPTGLTMNTEAFF. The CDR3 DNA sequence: TGTGCCAGCGGTCCGACAGGGCTTACCATGAACACTGAGGCTTTCTTT.

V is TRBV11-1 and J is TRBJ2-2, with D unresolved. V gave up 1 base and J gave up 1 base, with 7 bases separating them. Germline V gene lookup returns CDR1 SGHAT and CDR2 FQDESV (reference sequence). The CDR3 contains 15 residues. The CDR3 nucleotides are TGTGCCAGCAGCTTAGGCGCGGTGAACACCGGGGAGCTGTTTTTT. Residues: CASSLGAVNTGELFF.

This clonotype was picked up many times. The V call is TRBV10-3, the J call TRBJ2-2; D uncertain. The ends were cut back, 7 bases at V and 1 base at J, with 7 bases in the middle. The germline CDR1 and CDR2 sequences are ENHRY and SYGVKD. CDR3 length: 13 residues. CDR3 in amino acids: CAITGRNTGELFF. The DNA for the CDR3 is TGTGCCATCACGGGCCGGAACACCGGGGAGCTGTTTTTT.

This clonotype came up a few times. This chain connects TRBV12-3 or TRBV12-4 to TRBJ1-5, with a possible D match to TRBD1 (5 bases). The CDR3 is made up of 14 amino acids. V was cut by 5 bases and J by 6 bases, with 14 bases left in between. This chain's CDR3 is CASSTTGLGQPQHF. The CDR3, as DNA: TGTGCCAGCAGTACTACAGGTCTAGGTCAGCCCCAGCATTTT.

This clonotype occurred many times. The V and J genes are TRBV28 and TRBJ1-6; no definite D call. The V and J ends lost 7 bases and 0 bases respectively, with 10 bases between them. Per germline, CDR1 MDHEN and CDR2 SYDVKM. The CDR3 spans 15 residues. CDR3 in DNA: TGTGCCAGCACCGGTATAAACTCCTATAATTCACCCCTCCACTTT. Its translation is CASTGINSYNSPLHF.

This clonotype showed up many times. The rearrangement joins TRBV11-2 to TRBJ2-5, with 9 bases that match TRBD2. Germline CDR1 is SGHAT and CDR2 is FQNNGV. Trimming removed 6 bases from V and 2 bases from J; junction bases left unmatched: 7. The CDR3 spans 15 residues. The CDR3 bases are TGTGCCAGCAGTAAACTAGCGGGCCCGCAAGAGACCCAGTACTTC. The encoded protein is CASSKLAGPQETQYF.

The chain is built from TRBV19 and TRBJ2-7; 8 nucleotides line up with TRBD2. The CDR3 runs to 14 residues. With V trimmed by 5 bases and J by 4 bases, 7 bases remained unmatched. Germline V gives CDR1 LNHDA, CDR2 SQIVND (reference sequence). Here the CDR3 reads CASSSVAGLYEQYF. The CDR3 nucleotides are TGTGCCAGTAGTTCGGTAGCGGGACTTTACGAGCAGTACTTC. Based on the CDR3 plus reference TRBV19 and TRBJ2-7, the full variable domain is DGGITQSPKYLFRKEGQNVTLSCEQNLNHDAMYWYRQDPGQGLRLIYYSQIVNDFQKGDIAEGYSVSREKKESFPLTVTSAQKNPTAFYLCASSSVAGLYEQYFGPGTRLTVT.

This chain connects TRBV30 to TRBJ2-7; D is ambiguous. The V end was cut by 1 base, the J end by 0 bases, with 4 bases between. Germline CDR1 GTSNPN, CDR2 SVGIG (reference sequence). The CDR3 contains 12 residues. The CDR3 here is CAWSAGSYEQYF. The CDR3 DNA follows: TGTGCCTGGAGTGCGGGCTCCTACGAGCAGTACTTC.

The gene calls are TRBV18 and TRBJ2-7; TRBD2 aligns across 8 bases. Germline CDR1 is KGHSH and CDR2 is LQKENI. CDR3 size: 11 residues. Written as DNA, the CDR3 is TGTGGCCTCCTTTCGGGGGGGGTGGAGTACTTC. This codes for CGLLSGGVEYF.

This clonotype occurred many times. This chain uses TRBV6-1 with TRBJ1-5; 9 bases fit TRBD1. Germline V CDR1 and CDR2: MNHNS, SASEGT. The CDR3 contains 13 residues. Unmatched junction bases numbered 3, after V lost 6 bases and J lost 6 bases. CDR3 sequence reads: CASRTGGSQPQHF. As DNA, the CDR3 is TGTGCCAGCAGGACAGGGGGAAGTCAGCCCCAGCATTTT.

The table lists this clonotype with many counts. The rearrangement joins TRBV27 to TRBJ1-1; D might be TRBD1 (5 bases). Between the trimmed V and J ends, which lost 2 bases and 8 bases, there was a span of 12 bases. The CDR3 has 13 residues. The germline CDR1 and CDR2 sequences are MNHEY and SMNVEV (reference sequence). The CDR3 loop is CASSLRGRPEAFF. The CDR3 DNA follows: TGTGCCAGCAGTTTAAGGGGACGGCCAGAAGCTTTCTTT.

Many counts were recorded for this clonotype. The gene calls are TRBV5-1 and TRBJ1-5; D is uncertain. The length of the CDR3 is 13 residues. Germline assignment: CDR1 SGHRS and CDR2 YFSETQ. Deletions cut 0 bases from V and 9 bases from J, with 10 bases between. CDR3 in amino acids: CASSLEGLGPQHF. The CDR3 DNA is TGCGCCAGCAGCTTGGAAGGGTTGGGGCCCCAGCATTTT.

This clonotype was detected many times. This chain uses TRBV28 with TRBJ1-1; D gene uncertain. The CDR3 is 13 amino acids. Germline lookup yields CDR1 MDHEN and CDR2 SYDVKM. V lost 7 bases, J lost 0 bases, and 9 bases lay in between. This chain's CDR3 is CASTALLNTEAFF. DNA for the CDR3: TGTGCCAGCACCGCCCTTCTGAACACTGAAGCTTTCTTT. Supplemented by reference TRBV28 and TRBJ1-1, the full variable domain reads DVKVTQSSRYLVKRTGEKVFLECVQDMDHENMFWYRQDPGLGLRLIYFSYDVKMKEKGDIPEGYSVSREKKERFSLILESASTNQTSMYLCASTALLNTEAFFGQGTRLTVV.

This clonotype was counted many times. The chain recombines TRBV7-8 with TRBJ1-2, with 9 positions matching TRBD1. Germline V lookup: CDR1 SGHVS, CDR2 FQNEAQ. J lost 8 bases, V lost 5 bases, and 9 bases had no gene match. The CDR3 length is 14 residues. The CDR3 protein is CASSPRTGARGYTF. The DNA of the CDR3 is TGTGCCAGCAGCCCAAGGACAGGGGCGAGGGGCTACACCTTC. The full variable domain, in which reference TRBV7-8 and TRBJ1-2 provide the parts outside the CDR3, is GAGVSQSPRYKVAKRGQDVALRCDPISGHVSLFWYQQALGQGPEFLTYFQNEAQLDKSGLPSDRFFAERPEGSVSTLKIQRTQQEDSAVYLCASSPRTGARGYTFGSGTRLTVV.

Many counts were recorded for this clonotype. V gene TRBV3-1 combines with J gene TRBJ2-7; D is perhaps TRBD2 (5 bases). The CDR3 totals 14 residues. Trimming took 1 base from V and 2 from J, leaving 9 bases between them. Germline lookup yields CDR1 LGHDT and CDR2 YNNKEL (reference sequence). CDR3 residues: CASSQGGDPYEQYF. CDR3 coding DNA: TGTGCCAGCAGCCAAGGGGGAGATCCCTACGAGCAGTACTTC.

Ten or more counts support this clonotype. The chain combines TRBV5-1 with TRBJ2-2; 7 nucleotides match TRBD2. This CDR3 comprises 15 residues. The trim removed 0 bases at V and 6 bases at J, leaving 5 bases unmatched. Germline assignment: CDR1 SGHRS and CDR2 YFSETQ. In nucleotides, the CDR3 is TGCGCCAGCAGCTTGGGGACTAGATCACCCGGGGAGCTGTTTTTT. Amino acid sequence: CASSLGTRSPGELFF.

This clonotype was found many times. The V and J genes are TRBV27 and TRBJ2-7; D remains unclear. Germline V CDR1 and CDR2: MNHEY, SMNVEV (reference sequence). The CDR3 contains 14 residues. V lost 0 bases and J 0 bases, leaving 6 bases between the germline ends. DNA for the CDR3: TGTGCCAGCAGTTTATCTGACAACTCCTACGAGCAGTACTTC. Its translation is CASSLSDNSYEQYF.

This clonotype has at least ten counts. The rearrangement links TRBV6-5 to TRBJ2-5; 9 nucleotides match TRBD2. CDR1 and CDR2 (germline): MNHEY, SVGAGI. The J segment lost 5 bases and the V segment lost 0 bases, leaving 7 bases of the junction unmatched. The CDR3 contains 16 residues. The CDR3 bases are TGTGCCAGCAGTTACTCTAGCGGGAGAGGGGGCGAGACCCAGTACTTC. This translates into CASSYSSGRGGETQYF.

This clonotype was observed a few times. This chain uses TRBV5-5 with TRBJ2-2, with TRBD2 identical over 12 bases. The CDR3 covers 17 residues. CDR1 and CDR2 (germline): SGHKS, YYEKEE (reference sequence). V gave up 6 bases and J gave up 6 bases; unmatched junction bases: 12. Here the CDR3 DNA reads TGTGCCAGCACCCCATCGACTAGCGGGAGCTCCCCCGGGGAGCTGTTTTTT. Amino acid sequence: CASTPSTSGSSPGELFF. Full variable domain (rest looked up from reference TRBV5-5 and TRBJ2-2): DAGVTQSPTHLIKTRGQQVTLRCSPISGHKSVSWYQQVLGQGPQFIFQYYEKEERGRGNFPDRFSARQFPNYSSELNVNALLLGDSALYLCASTPSTSGSSPGELFFGEGSRLTVL.

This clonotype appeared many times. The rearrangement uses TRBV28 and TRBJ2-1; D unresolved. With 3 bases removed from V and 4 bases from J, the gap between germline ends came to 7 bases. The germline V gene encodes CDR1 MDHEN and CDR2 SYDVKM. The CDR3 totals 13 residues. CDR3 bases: TGTGCCAGCAGTTTTCTAGGGTACAATGAGCAGTTCTTC. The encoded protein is CASSFLGYNEQFF.

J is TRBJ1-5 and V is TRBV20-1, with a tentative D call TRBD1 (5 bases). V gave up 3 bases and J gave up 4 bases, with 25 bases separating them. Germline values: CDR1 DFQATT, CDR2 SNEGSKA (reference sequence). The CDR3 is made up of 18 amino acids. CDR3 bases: TGCAGTGCTAGGGGACGGACGACCCGACCTAGAGAGAATCAGCCCCAGCATTTT. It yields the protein CSARGRTTRPRENQPQHF.

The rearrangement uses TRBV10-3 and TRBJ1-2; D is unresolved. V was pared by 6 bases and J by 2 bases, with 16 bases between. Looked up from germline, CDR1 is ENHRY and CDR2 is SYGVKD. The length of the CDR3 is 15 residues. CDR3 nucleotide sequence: TGTGCCATCAGCGCCTCGGCGGGTCCCAACTATGGCTACACCTTC. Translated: CAISASAGPNYGYTF.

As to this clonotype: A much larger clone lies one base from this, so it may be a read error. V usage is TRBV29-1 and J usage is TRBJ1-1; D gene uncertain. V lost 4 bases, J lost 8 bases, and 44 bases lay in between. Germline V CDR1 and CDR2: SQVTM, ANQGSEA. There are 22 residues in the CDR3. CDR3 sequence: CSVGNVRRPVAMNTDRGFEAFF. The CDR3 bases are TGCAGCGTTGGCAACGTGAGGCGACCTGTTGCTATGAACACTGATCGGGGTTTCGAAGCTTTCTTT.

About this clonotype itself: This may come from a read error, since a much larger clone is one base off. The CDR3 loop reads CGATTEYEQYF. The CDR3 nucleotides read TGCGGTGCTACGACAGAGTACGAGCAGTACTTC. The chain combines TRBV29-1 with TRBJ2-7, with D possibly TRBD1 on 5 matching bases. The CDR3 sequence is 11 residues long. The germline V gene has CDR1 SQVTM and CDR2 ANQGSEA.

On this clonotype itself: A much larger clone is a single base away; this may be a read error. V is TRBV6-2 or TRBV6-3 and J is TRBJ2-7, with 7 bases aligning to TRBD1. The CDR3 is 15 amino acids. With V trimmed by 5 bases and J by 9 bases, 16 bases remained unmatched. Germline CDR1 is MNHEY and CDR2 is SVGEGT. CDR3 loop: CASSNGQAPTNGQYF. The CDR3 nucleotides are TGTGCCAGCAGTAACGGACAGGCGCCCACCAACGGGCAGTACTTC.

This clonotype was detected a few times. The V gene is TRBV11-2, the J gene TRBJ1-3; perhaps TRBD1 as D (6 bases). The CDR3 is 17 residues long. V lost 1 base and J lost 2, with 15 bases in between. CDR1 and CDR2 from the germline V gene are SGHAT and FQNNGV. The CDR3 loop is CASSLVLGARPGNTIYF. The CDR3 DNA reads TGTGCCAGCAGCTTAGTACTGGGGGCTAGACCTGGAAACACCATATATTTT.

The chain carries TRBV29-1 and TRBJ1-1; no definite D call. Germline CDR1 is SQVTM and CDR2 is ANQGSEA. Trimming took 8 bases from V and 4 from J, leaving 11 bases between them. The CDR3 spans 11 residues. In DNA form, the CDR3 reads TGCAGCTATAGGGTGAGCACTGAAGCTTTCTTT. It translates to CSYRVSTEAFF.

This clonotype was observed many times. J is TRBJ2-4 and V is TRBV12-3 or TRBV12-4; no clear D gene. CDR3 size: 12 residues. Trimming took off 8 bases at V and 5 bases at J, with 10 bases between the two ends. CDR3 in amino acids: CASGRPENIQYF. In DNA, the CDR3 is TGTGCCAGCGGTCGGCCGGAAAACATTCAGTACTTC.

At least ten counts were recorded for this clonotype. CDR3 loop: CASTFPNQETQYF. For the CDR3, the DNA is TGTGCCAGCACGTTCCCGAATCAAGAGACCCAGTACTTC. The chain uses TRBV7-2 and TRBJ2-5, with D hard to call. Trimming shortened V by 7 bases and J by 2 bases, and 11 bases separated the two germline ends. This CDR3 has 13 residues. Germline V gene lookup returns CDR1 SGHTA and CDR2 FQGNSA.